Presented here are 8 T cell receptor beta chains from one specimen sequenced in a study of early T cells in non-severe SARS-CoV-2 infection. Each CDR3 protein is one row after TCRdb ran MiXCR on the 5' RACE reads. Of some 82,000 distinct CDR3 sequences in the sample, approximately 6% were seen once. Sequencing was performed on whole blood. Receptor source: an adult who was a healthcare worker with PCR-confirmed SARS-CoV-2 infection or an uninfected control (not recorded which).

The genes are TRBV6-2 or TRBV6-3 and TRBJ2-2; D might be TRBD2 (6 bases). The CDR3 sequence is 14 residues long. In germline, CDR1 is MNHEY, CDR2 SVGEGT. V was shortened by 7 bases and J by 3 bases, with 12 bases between the two germline ends. CDR3 sequence (DNA): TGTGCCAGCACCGCGGGACTTCACACCGGGGAGCTGTTTTTT. This sequence encodes CASTAGLHTGELFF.

This clonotype has more than one count but fewer than ten. The V call is TRBV7-6, the J call TRBJ2-5; TRBD1 agrees at 9 bases. J was trimmed by 1 base and V by 3 bases; bases with no gene match: 3. CDR3 length: 15 amino acids. Germline CDR1 and CDR2: SGHVS and FNYEAQ. This CDR3 reads CASSFNRGLQETQYF. The CDR3 DNA reads TGTGCCAGCAGCTTCAACAGGGGGCTCCAAGAGACCCAGTACTTC.

This clonotype was seen a few times. The chain joins TRBV28 to TRBJ1-2; TRBD1 agrees at 9 bases. With 6 bases clipped from V and 4 bases from J, the junction kept 3 bases outside the gene matches. CDR1 is MDHEN and CDR2 is SYDVKM in the germline V gene. CDR3 size: 13 residues. CDR3 sequence: CASRSGQGYGYTF. CDR3 nucleotides: TGTGCCAGCAGATCGGGACAGGGCTATGGCTACACCTTC.

The table lists this clonotype with many counts. This chain connects TRBV19 to TRBJ2-3; 12 bases line up with TRBD2. CDR1 and CDR2 (germline): LNHDA, SQIVND (reference sequence). The CDR3 has 14 residues. The trim removed 5 bases at V and 3 bases at J, leaving 0 bases unmatched. The CDR3 nucleotides read TGTGCCAGTAGTGGGACTAGCGGGACAGATACGCAGTATTTT. Encoded protein: CASSGTSGTDTQYF.

This clonotype was counted between two and nine times. This chain joins TRBV12-3 or TRBV12-4 and TRBJ2-7, with D tentatively TRBD2 (5 bases). Deletions cut 6 bases from V and 7 bases from J, with 13 bases between. This CDR3 has 12 residues. In DNA form, the CDR3 reads TGTGCCAGCAGCCAGCTTGGGGAGGAGCAGTACTTC. It encodes CASSQLGEEQYF.

This rearrangement joins TRBV7-2 to TRBJ2-3; D is ambiguous. Per germline, CDR1 SGHTA and CDR2 FQGNSA. The CDR3 covers 15 residues. V was trimmed by 1 base and J by 0 bases, leaving 8 bases between them. The CDR3 is CASSLDGSSTDTQYF. CDR3 in DNA: TGTGCCAGCAGCTTAGACGGATCCAGCACAGATACGCAGTATTTT. Full variable domain (missing parts from reference TRBV7-2 and TRBJ2-3): GAGVSQSPSNKVTEKGKDVELRCDPISGHTALYWYRQSLGQGLEFLIYFQGNSAPDKSGLPSDRFSAERTGGSVSTLTIQRTQQEDSAVYLCASSLDGSSTDTQYFGPGTRLTVL.

The rearrangement links TRBV30 to TRBJ1-6; D is perhaps TRBD1 (5 bases). Germline loops: CDR1 GTSNPN, CDR2 SVGIG (reference sequence). V was trimmed by 3 bases and J by 8 bases, leaving 14 bases between them. The CDR3 consists of 14 residues. CDR3 residues: CAWSLGVQDSPLHF. CDR3 sequence (DNA): TGTGCCTGGAGCTTGGGCGTACAGGATTCACCCCTCCACTTT.

This clonotype occurred a few times. V gene TRBV5-1 combines with J gene TRBJ2-1; a possible D gene is TRBD1 (6 bases). The CDR3 runs 13 residues. V shed 1 base and J shed 9 bases, with 11 bases lying between them. Germline V gene sequence: CDR1 SGHRS, CDR2 YFSETQ. The CDR3 here is CASSLRQGIEQFF. CDR3 DNA: TGCGCCAGCAGCTTGAGGCAGGGGATTGAGCAGTTCTTC.